The 20 T cell receptor beta chains reported below all come from one sample, sequenced in a study of CD8 T cells in ankylosing spondylitis. Via MiXCR, TCRdb re-called the 5' RACE reads, giving one row per CDR3 protein. The sample records hundreds of thousands of distinct CDR3 sequences, approximately 8.4% being singletons. The material sequenced was blood, either unsorted or a sorted T cell fraction (not recorded which). The receptors here all came from a female donor with ankylosing spondylitis or in good health (not recorded which).

This clonotype appeared many times. This chain joins TRBV3-1 and TRBJ2-1, with 14 bases fitting TRBD2. Germline CDR1 reads LGHDT; CDR2 reads YNNKEL (reference sequence). The CDR3 is made up of 15 amino acids. The V and J ends lost 4 bases and 7 bases, in that order; junction bases with no gene match: 3. CDR3 nucleotides: TGTGCCAGCAGCCGAGGGACTAGCGGGAGTAATGAGCAGTTCTTC. Protein sequence: CASSRGTSGSNEQFF.

This clonotype was seen only a few times. The rearrangement links TRBV4-2 to TRBJ1-3; a weak D match, TRBD1 (5 bases). Germline loops: CDR1 LGHNA, CDR2 YNFKEQ. V was cut by 2 bases and J by 2 bases, with 13 bases left in between. The CDR3 extends over 16 amino acids. Here the CDR3 DNA reads TGTGCCAGCAGCCAACCGGACGGGACCGCTGGAAACACCATATATTTT. Its translation: CASSQPDGTAGNTIYF.

The rearrangement joins TRBV7-2 to TRBJ1-2; tentative D call: TRBD1 (6 bases). The CDR3 has 16 residues. V shed 3 bases and J shed 4 bases, with 18 bases lying between them. The germline CDR1 and CDR2 sequences are SGHTA and FQGNSA. The CDR3 nucleotides are TGTGCCAGCAGCTTCATGGCAGGGGAATATGGCTATGGCTACACCTTC. Amino acid sequence: CASSFMAGEYGYGYTF.

The chain uses TRBV20-1 and TRBJ1-5; 9 bases align to TRBD1. This CDR3 is built from 15 residues. V was pared by 0 bases and J by 4 bases, with 4 bases of the junction left unmatched. Germline values: CDR1 DFQATT, CDR2 SNEGSKA (reference sequence). CDR3 in amino acids: CSARDGDRVNQPQHF. The DNA for the CDR3 is TGCAGTGCTAGAGACGGGGACAGGGTGAATCAGCCCCAGCATTTT.

This clonotype was seen ten or more times. The CDR3 DNA reads TGTGCCATCAGACAGGGGGCCACCGGGGAGCTGTTTTTT. Residues: CAIRQGATGELFF. The V and J genes are TRBV10-3 and TRBJ2-2; 9 positions match TRBD1. Germline lookup yields CDR1 ENHRY and CDR2 SYGVKD. The CDR3 length is 13 residues. Trimming cost V 6 bases and J 4 bases; bases outside gene matches: 0.

This clonotype showed up just a few times. The junction departs from the called germline gene at one end, perhaps through a read error. This chain uses TRBV5-4 with TRBJ2-3; 8 positions match TRBD1. The CDR3 runs to 15 residues. From germline, CDR1 is SGHNT and CDR2 YYREEE (reference sequence). The DNA of the CDR3 is TGCGTCAGCAGCTTGAACAGGGGGTGGACAGATACGCAGTATTTT. This gives the protein CVSSLNRGWTDTQYF.

This clonotype occurred many times. This chain uses TRBV5-6 with TRBJ1-1; D is uncertain. Germline CDR1 SGHDT, CDR2 YYEEEE. The length of the CDR3 is 13 residues. V was clipped by 6 bases and J by 1 base, with 10 bases between them. CDR3 protein: CASMLIWNTEAFF. The DNA for the CDR3 is TGTGCCAGCATGCTTATATGGAACACTGAAGCTTTCTTT.

The sample holds many counts of this clonotype. This chain uses TRBV20-1 with TRBJ1-2; perhaps TRBD1 as D (6 bases). CDR1 and CDR2 from the germline V gene are DFQATT and SNEGSKA (reference sequence). The CDR3 is made up of 13 amino acids. V shed 0 bases and J shed 3 bases, with 8 bases lying between them. The CDR3 bases are TGCAGTGCTAGAGAAAACAGGGACTATGGCTACACCTTC. This sequence encodes CSARENRDYGYTF.

V usage is TRBV12-3 or TRBV12-4 and J usage is TRBJ2-5; D tentatively reads TRBD1 or TRBD2 (5 bases each). The CDR3 runs to 14 residues. V was shortened by 3 bases and J by 5 bases, with 13 bases between the two germline ends. DNA for the CDR3: TGTGCCAGCAGTTTGGGGGATGGGCTCGAGACCCAGTACTTC. Protein product: CASSLGDGLETQYF.

This clonotype showed up many times. The chain is built from TRBV6-5 and TRBJ2-1, with TRBD2 identical over 7 bases. The CDR3 covers 16 residues. CDR1 is MNHEY, CDR2 SVGAGI, per germline. V dropped 3 bases and J dropped 7; count of bases not matched to a gene: 12. The CDR3 region is CASSYSLAGAGNEQFF. In DNA form, the CDR3 reads TGTGCCAGCAGTTATTCTTTGGCGGGAGCAGGTAATGAGCAGTTCTTC.

This clonotype was found a few times. The rearrangement uses TRBV7-9 and TRBJ1-2, with 10 bases aligning to TRBD1. CDR1 is SEHNR and CDR2 is FQNEAQ in the germline V gene (reference sequence). There are 15 residues in the CDR3. The J segment lost 7 bases and the V segment lost 5 bases, leaving 10 bases of the junction unmatched. CDR3 DNA: TGTGCCAGCAGCCCGGGGGGACAGGGGATTGTTGGCTACACCTTC. Protein product: CASSPGGQGIVGYTF.

This clonotype was observed a few times. The chain is built from TRBV7-9 and TRBJ2-1, with 8 bases that match TRBD2. The ends lost 1 base at V and 6 bases at J; junction bases unmatched: 5. This CDR3 region has 15 residues. Germline V gives CDR1 SEHNR, CDR2 FQNEAQ (reference sequence). CDR3 nucleotides: TGTGCCAGCAGCTTAGTCGCCGGGAGGGCCAATGAGCAGTTCTTC. It is translated as CASSLVAGRANEQFF.

The sample holds many counts of this clonotype. J is TRBJ2-3 and V is TRBV20-1; D ambiguous. Deletions cut 1 base from V and 5 bases from J, with 7 bases between. The germline CDR1 and CDR2 sequences are DFQATT and SNEGSKA (reference sequence). This CDR3 region has 12 residues. CDR3 in amino acids: CSARVLRDTQYF. The CDR3 nucleotides are TGCAGTGCTAGAGTCCTCCGAGATACGCAGTATTTT.

This clonotype showed up many times. The gene calls are TRBV12-3 or TRBV12-4 and TRBJ2-5; D perhaps matches TRBD2 (6 bases). V was pared by 7 bases and J by 1 base, with 19 bases between. The CDR3 consists of 16 residues. CDR3 residues: CASTDRGKGGQETQYF. Here the CDR3 DNA reads TGTGCCAGCACGGATCGCGGGAAAGGAGGCCAAGAGACCCAGTACTTC.

Note on this clonotype: No conserved phenylalanine or tryptophan ends this CDR3, so it is likely a read error. This chain links TRBV19 with TRBJ1-1; D unclear. This CDR3 has 13 amino acids. Germline V gives CDR1 LNHDA, CDR2 SQIVND (reference sequence). V was cut by 7 bases and J by 2 bases, with 11 bases left in between. CDR3 coding DNA: TGTGCCAGTAATGTTCGCGTCAACACTGAAGCTTTCTCT. It yields the protein CASNVRVNTEAFS.

This clonotype was recorded many times. V gene TRBV24-1 combines with J gene TRBJ2-3; 8 bases map to TRBD2. CDR3 length: 19 residues. Germline values: CDR1 KGHDR, CDR2 SFDVKD. The J segment lost 4 bases and the V segment lost 3 bases, leaving 17 bases of the junction unmatched. The CDR3 DNA follows: TGTGCCACCAGTGATGCTGTGGGGGTTAGCGGGGAGTCGGCAGATACGCAGTATTTT. Encoded protein: CATSDAVGVSGESADTQYF.

This clonotype showed up many times. The chain has TRBV11-2 and TRBJ2-5, with D unresolved. Germline values: CDR1 SGHAT, CDR2 FQNNGV. Trimming removed 1 base at V and 0 bases at J, with 6 bases between. CDR3 size: 14 residues. The chain's CDR3 is CASSLVGYQETQYF. CDR3 coding DNA: TGTGCCAGCAGCTTAGTTGGATACCAAGAGACCCAGTACTTC.

This clonotype showed up many times. The chain joins TRBV6-6 to TRBJ2-5, with a possible D match to TRBD2 (6 bases). This CDR3 comprises 14 residues. The germline V gene has CDR1 MNHNY and CDR2 SVGAGI (reference sequence). V was trimmed by 6 bases and J by 7 bases, leaving 18 bases between them. CDR3 sequence: CASSPLGTGGTQYF. CDR3 in DNA: TGTGCCAGCAGCCCCTTGGGGACCGGGGGGACCCAGTACTTC.

This clonotype was observed at least ten times. V gene TRBV5-5 combines with J gene TRBJ2-7; 10 bases match TRBD1. Trimming cost V 4 bases and J 7 bases; bases outside gene matches: 11. Germline CDR1 reads SGHKS; CDR2 reads YYEKEE (reference sequence). The CDR3 loop spans 15 amino acids. CDR3 DNA: TGTGCCAGCAGCAGACCGGGACAGGGGAAATGGGAGCAGTACTTC. Translating gives CASSRPGQGKWEQYF.

This clonotype was seen many times. The V gene is TRBV12-3 or TRBV12-4, the J gene TRBJ2-1, with D perhaps being TRBD1 or TRBD2 (5 bases each). This CDR3 is 14 amino acids long. V dropped 6 bases and J dropped 7 bases, with 16 bases sitting between them. In DNA, the CDR3 is TGTGCCAGCAGCCAGTTTCTGGGGGAGAATGAGCAGTTCTTC. Its translation: CASSQFLGENEQFF.